The 8 T cell receptor beta chains below all came from one sample that was sequenced in a study of cytomegalovirus exposure and HLA in healthy donors. A multiplex PCR was run with 60 Vbeta primers and 13 Jbeta primers. TCRdb's table, derived via immunoSEQ multiplex PCR, lists solely in-frame clones and lacks some. The data hold about 85,000 clones, with around 71% observed a single time. The source material was PBMCs. The receptors were gathered from a man between 25 and 39 years old in good health and CMV-seronegative.

This clone was seen a single time. The CDR3 DNA reads TGTGCCACCAGCAGGGAGGGGGGGCGCGGCTATGGCTACACCTTC. Translated, it gives CATSREGGRGYGYTF. The chain carries TRBV15 and TRBJ1-2; D is possibly TRBD1 (6 bases). The CDR3 is 15 residues long. V was pared by 3 bases and J by 4 bases, with 15 bases between. Germline V gene sequence: CDR1 LNHNV, CDR2 YYDKDF (reference sequence).

This clone was seen more than once but under ten times. The chain is built from TRBV30 and TRBJ1-5; tentative D call: TRBD1 (6 bases). V gave up 1 base and J gave up 3 bases, with 10 bases separating them. This CDR3 has 14 residues. From germline, CDR1 is GTSNPN and CDR2 SVGIG (reference sequence). The DNA for the CDR3 is TGTGCCTGGAGTGCCGGACAGTACAATCAGCCCCAGCATTTT. It translates to CAWSAGQYNQPQHF.

The chain is built from TRBV7-2 and TRBJ1-2; possibly TRBD1 for D (6 bases). Looked up from germline, CDR1 is SGHTA and CDR2 is FQGNSA. V was pared by 1 base and J by 3 bases, with 18 bases between. This CDR3 is 17 amino acids long. DNA of the CDR3: TGTGCCAGCAGCTTAGGGGTTGGGCGGGGGCAAGACTATGGCTACACCTTC. Protein sequence: CASSLGVGRGQDYGYTF.

This rearrangement joins TRBV11-2 to TRBJ2-5; TRBD1 is a possible D gene (7 bases). The CDR3 is made up of 13 amino acids. Trimming shortened V by 1 base and J by 7 bases, and 10 bases separated the two germline ends. The germline V gene encodes CDR1 SGHAT and CDR2 FQNNGV. Here the CDR3 DNA reads TGTGCCAGCAGCTTAGGACAGGGAGGGACCCAGTACTTC. Amino acids: CASSLGQGGTQYF.

The chain is built from TRBV27 and TRBJ2-7; no definite D call. The CDR3 has 13 amino acids. CDR1 MNHEY and CDR2 SMNVEV come from the germline V gene (reference sequence). The ends were cut back, 6 bases at V and 2 bases at J, with 11 bases in the middle. The CDR3 DNA is TGTGCCAGCAGGCCCTACGGAGCCTACGAGCAGTACTTC. Encoded protein: CASRPYGAYEQYF.

The chain joins TRBV11-1 to TRBJ1-1, with a weak D call TRBD1 (5 bases). The CDR3 runs to 15 residues. Per germline, CDR1 SGHAT and CDR2 FQDESV (reference sequence). Trimming took off 4 bases at V and 1 base at J, with 13 bases between the two ends. The CDR3 nucleotides read TGTGCCAGCAGCTACTGGGGCAGGTCGAACACTGAAGCTTTCTTT. Protein: CASSYWGRSNTEAFF.

This rearrangement joins TRBV4-1 to TRBJ1-4; D remains ambiguous. The germline V and J ends were trimmed by 2 bases and 10 bases, with 17 bases remaining between them. The CDR3 is 15 amino acids. Germline V lookup: CDR1 MGHRA, CDR2 YSYEKL. CDR3: CASSQPSDPPGKLFF. The CDR3 coding sequence is TGCGCCAGCAGCCAACCCTCTGACCCCCCGGGAAAACTGTTTTTT.

The rearrangement joins TRBV5-1 to TRBJ2-3; D might be TRBD2 (6 bases). Looked up from germline, CDR1 is SGHRS and CDR2 is YFSETQ. V shed 4 bases and J shed 1 base, with 10 bases lying between them. This CDR3 region has 14 residues. CDR3 nucleotide sequence: TGCGCCAGCAGCCCCGGACTACGCACAGATACGCAGTATTTT. Protein: CASSPGLRTDTQYF.